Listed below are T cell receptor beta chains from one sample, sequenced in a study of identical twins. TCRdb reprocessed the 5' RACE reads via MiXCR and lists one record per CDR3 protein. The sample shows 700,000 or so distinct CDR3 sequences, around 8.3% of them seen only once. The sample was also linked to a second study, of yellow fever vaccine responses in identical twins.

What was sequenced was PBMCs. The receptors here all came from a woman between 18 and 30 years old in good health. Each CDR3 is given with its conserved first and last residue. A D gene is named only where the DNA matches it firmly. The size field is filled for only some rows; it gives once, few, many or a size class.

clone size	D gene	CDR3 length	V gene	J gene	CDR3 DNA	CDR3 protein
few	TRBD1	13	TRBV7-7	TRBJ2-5	TGTGCTAGCAGCTTAGACAGGGCCGGGACCCAGTACTTC	CASSLDRAGTQYF
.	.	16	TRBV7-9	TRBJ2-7	TGTGCCAGCAGCCCCTCGATTGGACGGGACTCCTACGAGCAGTACTTC	CASSPSIGRDSYEQYF
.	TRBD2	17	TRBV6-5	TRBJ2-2	TGTGCCAGCAGTTTTAGGTCTAGCGGGGTCGCTACCGGGGAGCTGTTTTTT	CASSFRSSGVATGELFF
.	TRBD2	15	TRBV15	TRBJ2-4	TGTGCCACCAGCAGAGTTAGCGGGAGCGGAAACATTCAGTACTTC	CATSRVSGSGNIQYF
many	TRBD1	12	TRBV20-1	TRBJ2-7	TGCAGTGCTAGAAGACAGGGTTACGAGCAGTACTTC	CSARRQGYEQYF
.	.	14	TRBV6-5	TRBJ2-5	TGTGCCAGCAGTTATCAACAGGGTACAGAGACCCAGTACTTC	CASSYQQGTETQYF
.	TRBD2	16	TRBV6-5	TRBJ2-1	TGTGCCAGCAGTTACTCGATATTGGGGGGGGGTAATGAGCAGTTCTTC	CASSYSILGGGNEQFF
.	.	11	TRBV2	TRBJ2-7	TGTGCCGTTGGTACTTTCTACGAGCAGTACTTC	CAVGTFYEQYF
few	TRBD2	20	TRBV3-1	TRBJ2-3	TGTGCCAGCAGCCAGCGCACCCCAAAGATTAGCGGGGGGAGCGCAGATACGCAGTATTTT	CASSQRTPKISGGSADTQYF
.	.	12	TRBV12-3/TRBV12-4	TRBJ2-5	TGTGCCAGCAGTCCGACTTTCGTGACCCAGTACTTC	CASSPTFVTQYF
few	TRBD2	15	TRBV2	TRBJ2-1	TGTGCCAGCAAGACTAGCGGGGGGCCTAACAATGAGCAGTTCTTC	CASKTSGGPNNEQFF
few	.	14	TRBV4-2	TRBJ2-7	TGTGCCAGCAGCCGGTCAAAAGTCGGGGACGAGCAGTACTTC	CASSRSKVGDEQYF
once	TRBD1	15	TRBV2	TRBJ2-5	TGTGCCAGCACCCAGGACAGGGGGAGTATTGAGACCCAGTACTTC	CASTQDRGSIETQYF
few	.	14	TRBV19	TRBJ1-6	TGTGCCAGTACCTCCGGCCGACCAAATTCACCCCTCCACTTT	CASTSGRPNSPLHF
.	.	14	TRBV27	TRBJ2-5	TGTGCCAGCAGTCCTCGGAGGGGCCAAGAGACCCAGTACTTC	CASSPRRGQETQYF
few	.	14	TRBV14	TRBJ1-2	TGTGCCAGCAGCCAGGGGATACAGGGATATGGCTACACCTTC	CASSQGIQGYGYTF
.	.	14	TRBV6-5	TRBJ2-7	TGTGCCAGCAGTTACTCGGGGGCTTACTACGAGCAGTACTTC	CASSYSGAYYEQYF
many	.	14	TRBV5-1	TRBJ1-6	TGCGCCAGCAGCTTGGGTATCCTTAATTCACCCCTCCACTTT	CASSLGILNSPLHF
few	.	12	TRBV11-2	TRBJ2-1	TGTGCCAGCAGCTTCTGGGACAATGAGCAGTTCTTC	CASSFWDNEQFF
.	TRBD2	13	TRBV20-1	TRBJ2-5	TGCAGTGCTAGAGGTGGACTAGCCCGAACCCAGTACTTC	CSARGGLARTQYF
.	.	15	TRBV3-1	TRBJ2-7	TGTGCCACCAGCCAAGGGGTAGGGGTCACCTACGAGCAGTACTTC	CATSQGVGVTYEQYF
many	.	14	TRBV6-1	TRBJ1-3	TGTGCCAGCAGACGTATTAAGGCTGGAAACACCATATATTTT	CASRRIKAGNTIYF
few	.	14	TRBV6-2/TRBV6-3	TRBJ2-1	TGTGCCAGCAGTTATGGGCGGACCTACAATGAGCAGTTCTTC	CASSYGRTYNEQFF
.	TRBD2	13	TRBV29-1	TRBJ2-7	TGCAGCGTTGGCCTAGCGGGGCCCCACGAGCAGTACTTC	CSVGLAGPHEQYF
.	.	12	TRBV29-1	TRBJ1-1	TGCAGCGTTGAAGGGCAGGGACCTGAAGCTTTCTTT	CSVEGQGPEAFF
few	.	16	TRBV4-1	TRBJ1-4	TGCGCCAGCAGCCAGGGGCCTGGGGGCCTTAATGAAAAACTGTTTTTT	CASSQGPGGLNEKLFF
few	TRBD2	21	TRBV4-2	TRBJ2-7	TGTGCCAGCAGCCAAGAAAGTTCGGGACTAGCGGGAGGAGACCTTTCCTACGAGCAGTACTTC	CASSQESSGLAGGDLSYEQYF
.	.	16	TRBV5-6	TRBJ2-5	TGTGCCAGCAGACCTTCGATCCGGGGGGGACAGGAGACCCAGTACTTC	CASRPSIRGGQETQYF
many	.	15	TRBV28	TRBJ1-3	TGTGCCAGCAGTTTTCCAGGGGCTGCTGGAAACACCATATATTTT	CASSFPGAAGNTIYF
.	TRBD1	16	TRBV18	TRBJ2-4	TGTGCCAGCTCACGTTCCCAGGGGGCGTCCAAAAACATTCAGTACTTC	CASSRSQGASKNIQYF
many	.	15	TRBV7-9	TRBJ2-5	TGTGCCAGCAGTCCCGGGACGGGGGTTCAAGAGACCCAGTACTTC	CASSPGTGVQETQYF
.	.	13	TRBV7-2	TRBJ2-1	TGTGCCAGCCAGAAGTCTTCCTACAATGAGCAGTTCTTC	CASQKSSYNEQFF
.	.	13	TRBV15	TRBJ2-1	TGTGCCACCAGCAGAGACGCACTAGGCATTGGGTTCTTC	CATSRDALGIGFF
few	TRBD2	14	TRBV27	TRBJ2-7	TGTGCCAGCAGTTTTGGGCGGGGGGCCTACGAGCAGTACTTC	CASSFGRGAYEQYF
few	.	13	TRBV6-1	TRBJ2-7	TGTGCCAGCAGGCTGGGACAATTTTACGAGCAGTACTTC	CASRLGQFYEQYF
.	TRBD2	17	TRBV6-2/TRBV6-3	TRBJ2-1	TGTGCCAGCAGTTACGTATCTAGCGGGAGGATATGGAATGAGCAGTTCTTC	CASSYVSSGRIWNEQFF
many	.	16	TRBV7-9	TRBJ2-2	TGTGCCAGCAGCTCTCTCCAGCCTGGGTTTGCCGGGGAGCTGTTTTTT	CASSSLQPGFAGELFF
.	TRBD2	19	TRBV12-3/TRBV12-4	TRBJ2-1	TGTGCCAGCAGTTCCCTACTAGCGGGGGCCCTGAGCTCCTACAATGAGCAGTTCTTC	CASSSLLAGALSSYNEQFF
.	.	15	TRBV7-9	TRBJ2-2	TGTGCCAGCAGCTTCATAGGCGGGACCACCGGGGAGCTGTTTTTT	CASSFIGGTTGELFF
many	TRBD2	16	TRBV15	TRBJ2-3	TGTGCCACCAGCAGAGATATCGGGAGGGGCACAGATACGCAGTATTTT	CATSRDIGRGTDTQYF
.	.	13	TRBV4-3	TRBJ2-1	TGCGCCAGCAGCCAAGATTCCAGCGGACAGCAGTTCTTC	CASSQDSSGQQFF
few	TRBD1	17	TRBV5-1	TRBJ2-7	TGCGCCAGCAGCTTGGCCGGCGGGGACAGGGGATTCTACGAGCAGTACTTC	CASSLAGGDRGFYEQYF
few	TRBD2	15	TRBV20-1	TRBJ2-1	TGCAGTGCTAGAGCGGGAACTAGCGGGATAGGTGAGCAGTTCTTC	CSARAGTSGIGEQFF
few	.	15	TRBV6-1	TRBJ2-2	TGTGCCAGCAGCCGAAGCCGACAGAACACCGGGGAGCTGTTTTTT	CASSRSRQNTGELFF
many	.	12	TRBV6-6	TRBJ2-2	TGTGCCAGCAGTAAGACAGTCGGGGAGCTGTTTTTT	CASSKTVGELFF
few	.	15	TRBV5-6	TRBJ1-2	TGTGCCAGCAGCCACGTGAGGGCAGGCTTGGATGGCTACACCTTC	CASSHVRAGLDGYTF
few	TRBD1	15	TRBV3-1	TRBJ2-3	TGTGCCAGCAGCCCCTGGACAGGGCAAACAGATACGCAGTATTTT	CASSPWTGQTDTQYF
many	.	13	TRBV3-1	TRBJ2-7	TGTGCCAGCAGCCGGGCGGCCTCCTACGAGCAGTACTTC	CASSRAASYEQYF
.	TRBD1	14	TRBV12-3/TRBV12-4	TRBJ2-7	TGTGCCAGCAGTTTAGCGGCAGGGGGCAGGGAGCAGTACTTC	CASSLAAGGREQYF